This T cell receptor (beta chain) was profiled in a study of shared clonotypes between healthy human individuals. Points from the study as a whole: Among the subsets, naive ones generally showed larger estimated richness than memory ones.

In the source study's methods: Junction-only sequences without quality scores came from ImmunoSEQ, so filtering differed. Using immunoSEQ multiplex PCR, the repertoire was profiled, and TCRdb retains in-frame clones only, with some absent. The V and J calls and clone size are taken from that table; D and trimming were inferred from the DNA. The sample yields about 610,000 clones, 97% seen once. To note about this clone: Its antigen is currently unknown.

The ends lost 3 bases at V and 7 bases at J; junction bases unmatched: 2. The CDR3 loop spans 13 amino acids. The germline V gene has CDR1 WNHNN and CDR2 SYGVQD (reference sequence). Sequencing was performed on naive CD4+ T cells sorted from blood. Subset in this sample: CD45RA+ positively selected. V gene TRBV10-1 combines with J gene TRBJ1-2; 10 bases are a match to TRBD1. The origin of this receptor is a woman aged 25 to 39 in good health. CDR3 amino acids: CASSEGQGGGYTF. The CDR3, as DNA: TGCGCCAGCAGTGAAGGACAGGGGGGTGGCTACACCTTC.